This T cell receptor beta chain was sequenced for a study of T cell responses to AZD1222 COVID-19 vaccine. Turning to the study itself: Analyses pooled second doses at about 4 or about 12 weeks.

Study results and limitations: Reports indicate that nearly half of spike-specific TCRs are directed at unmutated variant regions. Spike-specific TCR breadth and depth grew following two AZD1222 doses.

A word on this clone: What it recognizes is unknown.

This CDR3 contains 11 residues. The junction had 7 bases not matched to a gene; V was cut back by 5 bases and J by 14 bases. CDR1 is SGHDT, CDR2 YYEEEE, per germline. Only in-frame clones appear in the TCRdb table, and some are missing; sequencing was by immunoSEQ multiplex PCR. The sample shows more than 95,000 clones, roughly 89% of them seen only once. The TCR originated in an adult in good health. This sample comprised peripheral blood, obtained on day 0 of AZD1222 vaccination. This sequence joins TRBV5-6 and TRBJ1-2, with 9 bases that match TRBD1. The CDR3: CASSQSTGGTF. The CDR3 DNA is TGTGCCAGCAGTCAATCGACAGGGGGAACCTTC.